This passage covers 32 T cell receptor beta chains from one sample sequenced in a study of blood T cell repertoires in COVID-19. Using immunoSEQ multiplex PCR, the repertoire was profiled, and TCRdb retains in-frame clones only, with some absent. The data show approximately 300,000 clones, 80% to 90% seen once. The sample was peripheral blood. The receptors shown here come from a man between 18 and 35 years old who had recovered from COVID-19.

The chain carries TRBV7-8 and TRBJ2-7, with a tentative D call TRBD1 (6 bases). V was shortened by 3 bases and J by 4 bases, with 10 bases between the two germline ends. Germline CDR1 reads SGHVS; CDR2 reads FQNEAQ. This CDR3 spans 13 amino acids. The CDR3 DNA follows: TGTGCCAGCAGCTTTGGGCAGGGGTACGAGCAGTACTTC. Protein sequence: CASSFGQGYEQYF.

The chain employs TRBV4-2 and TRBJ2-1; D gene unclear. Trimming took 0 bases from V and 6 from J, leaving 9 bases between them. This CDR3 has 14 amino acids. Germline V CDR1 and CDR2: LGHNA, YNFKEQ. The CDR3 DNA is TGTGCCAGCAGCCAAGATGCGACTGGCAATGAGCAGTTCTTC. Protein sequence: CASSQDATGNEQFF.

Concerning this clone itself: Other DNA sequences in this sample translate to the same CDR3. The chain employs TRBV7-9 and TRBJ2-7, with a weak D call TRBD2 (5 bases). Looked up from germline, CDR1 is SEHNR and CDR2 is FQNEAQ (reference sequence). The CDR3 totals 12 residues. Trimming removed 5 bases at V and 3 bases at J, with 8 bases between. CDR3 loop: CASSRGSYEQYF. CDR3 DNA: TGTGCCAGCAGCCGAGGGAGCTACGAGCAGTACTTC.

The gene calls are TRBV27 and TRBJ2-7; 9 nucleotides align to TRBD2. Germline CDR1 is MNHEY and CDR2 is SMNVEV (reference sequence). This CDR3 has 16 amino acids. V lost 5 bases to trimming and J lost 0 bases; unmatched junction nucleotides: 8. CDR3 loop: CASSPSGRRVSYEQYF. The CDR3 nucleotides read TGTGCCAGCAGTCCCAGCGGGAGGAGGGTCTCCTACGAGCAGTACTTC.

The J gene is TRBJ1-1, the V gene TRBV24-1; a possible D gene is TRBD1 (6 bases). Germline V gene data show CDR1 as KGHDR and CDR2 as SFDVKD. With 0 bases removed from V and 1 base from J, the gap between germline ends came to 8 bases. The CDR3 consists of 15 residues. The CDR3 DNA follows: TGTGCCACCAGTGATTTGGGACAGCAGAACACTGAAGCTTTCTTT. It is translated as CATSDLGQQNTEAFF.

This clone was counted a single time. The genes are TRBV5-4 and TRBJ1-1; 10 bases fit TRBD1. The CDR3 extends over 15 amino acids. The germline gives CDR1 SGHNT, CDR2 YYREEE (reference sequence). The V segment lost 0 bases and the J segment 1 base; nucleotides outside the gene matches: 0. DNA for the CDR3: TGTGCCAGCAGCTTGGGGGACAGGGGGAACACTGAAGCTTTCTTT. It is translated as CASSLGDRGNTEAFF.

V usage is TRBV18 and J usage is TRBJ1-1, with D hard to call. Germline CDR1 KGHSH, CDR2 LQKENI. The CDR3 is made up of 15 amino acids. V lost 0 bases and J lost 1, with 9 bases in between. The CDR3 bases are TGTGCCAGCTCACCACCATACGTGAGGAACACTGAAGCTTTCTTT. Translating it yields CASSPPYVRNTEAFF. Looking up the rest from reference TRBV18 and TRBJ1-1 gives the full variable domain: NAGVMQNPRHLVRRRGQEARLRCSPMKGHSHVYWYRQLPEEGLKFMVYLQKENIIDESGMPKERFSAEFPKEGPSILRIQQVVRGDSAAYFCASSPPYVRNTEAFFGQGTRLTVV.

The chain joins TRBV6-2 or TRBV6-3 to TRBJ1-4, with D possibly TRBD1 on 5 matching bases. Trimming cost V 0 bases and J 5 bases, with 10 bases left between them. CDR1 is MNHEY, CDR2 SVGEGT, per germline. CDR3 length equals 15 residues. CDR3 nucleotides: TGTGCCAGCAGTTACTCAACAGGATTAAATGAAAAACTGTTTTTT. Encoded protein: CASSYSTGLNEKLFF.

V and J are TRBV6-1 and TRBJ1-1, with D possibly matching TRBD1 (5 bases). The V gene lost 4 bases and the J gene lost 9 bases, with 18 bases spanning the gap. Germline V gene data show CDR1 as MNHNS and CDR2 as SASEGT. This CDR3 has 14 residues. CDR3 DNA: TGTGCCAGCAGTGCCACAGGTTCGAGCGCTAAAGCTTTCTTT. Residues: CASSATGSSAKAFF.

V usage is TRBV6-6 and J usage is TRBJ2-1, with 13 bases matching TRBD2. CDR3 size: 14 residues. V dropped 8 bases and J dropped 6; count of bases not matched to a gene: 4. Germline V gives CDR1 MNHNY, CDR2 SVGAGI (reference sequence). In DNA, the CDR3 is TGTGCCAGCGGGACTAGCGGGGTTAGCAATGAGCAGTTCTTC. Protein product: CASGTSGVSNEQFF.

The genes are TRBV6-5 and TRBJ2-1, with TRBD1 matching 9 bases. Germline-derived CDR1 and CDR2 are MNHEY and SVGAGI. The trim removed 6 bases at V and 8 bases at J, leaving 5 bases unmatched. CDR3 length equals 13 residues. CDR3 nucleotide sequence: TGTGCCAGCAGCGCGGACAGGGGCGATGAGCAGTTCTTC. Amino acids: CASSADRGDEQFF.

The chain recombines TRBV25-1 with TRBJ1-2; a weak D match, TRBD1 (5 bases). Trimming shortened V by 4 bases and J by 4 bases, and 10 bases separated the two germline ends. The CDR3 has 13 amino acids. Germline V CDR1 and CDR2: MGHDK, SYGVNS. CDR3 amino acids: CASSGQSGYGYTF. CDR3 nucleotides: TGTGCCAGCAGTGGACAGAGTGGCTATGGCTACACCTTC.

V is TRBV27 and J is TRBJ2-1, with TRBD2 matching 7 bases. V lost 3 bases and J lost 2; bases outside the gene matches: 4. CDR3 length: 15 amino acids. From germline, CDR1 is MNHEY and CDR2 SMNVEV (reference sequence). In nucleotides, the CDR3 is TGTGCCAGCAGTTTGGAGAGCGGGGCCTACAATGAGCAGTTCTTC. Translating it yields CASSLESGAYNEQFF.

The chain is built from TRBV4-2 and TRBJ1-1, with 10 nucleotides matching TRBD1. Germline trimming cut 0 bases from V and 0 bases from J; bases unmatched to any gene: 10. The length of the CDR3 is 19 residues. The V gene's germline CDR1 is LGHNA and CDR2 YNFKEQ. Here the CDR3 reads CASSQEVGTGEWMNTEAFF. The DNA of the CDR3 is TGTGCCAGCAGCCAAGAGGTGGGGACAGGGGAATGGATGAACACTGAAGCTTTCTTT.

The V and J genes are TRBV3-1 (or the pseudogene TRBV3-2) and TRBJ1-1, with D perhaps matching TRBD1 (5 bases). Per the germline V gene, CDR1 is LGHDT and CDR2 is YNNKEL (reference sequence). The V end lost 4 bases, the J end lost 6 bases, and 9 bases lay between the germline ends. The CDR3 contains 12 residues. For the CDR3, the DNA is TGTGCCAGCAGCCTCATAGGGGCTGAAGCTTTCTTT. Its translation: CASSLIGAEAFF.

DNA of the CDR3: TGTGCCAGCAGACCCCACCAGGGGGCGAGGAGTCAGCCCCAGCATTTT. Encoded protein: CASRPHQGARSQPQHF. The J gene is TRBJ1-5, the V gene TRBV6-6; 8 positions agree with TRBD1. V shed 6 bases, J shed 6 bases, and the junction held 13 bases outside the gene matches. There are 16 residues in the CDR3. CDR1 is MNHNY, CDR2 SVGAGI, per germline (reference sequence).

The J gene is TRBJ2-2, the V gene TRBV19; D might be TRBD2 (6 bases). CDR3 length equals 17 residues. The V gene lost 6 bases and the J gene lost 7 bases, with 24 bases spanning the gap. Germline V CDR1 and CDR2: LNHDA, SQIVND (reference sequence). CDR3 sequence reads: CASSIRGGTGVSGELFF. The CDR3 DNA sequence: TGTGCCAGTAGCATTCGCGGCGGTACGGGAGTCAGCGGGGAGCTGTTTTTT. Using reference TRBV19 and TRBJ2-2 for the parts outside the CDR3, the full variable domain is DGGITQSPKYLFRKEGQNVTLSCEQNLNHDAMYWYRQDPGQGLRLIYYSQIVNDFQKGDIAEGYSVSREKKESFPLTVTSAQKNPTAFYLCASSIRGGTGVSGELFFGEGSRLTVL.

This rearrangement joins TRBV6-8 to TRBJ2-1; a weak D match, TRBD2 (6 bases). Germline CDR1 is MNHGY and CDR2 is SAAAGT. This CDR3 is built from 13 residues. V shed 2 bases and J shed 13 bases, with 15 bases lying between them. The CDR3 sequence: CASSYDGLLPQFF. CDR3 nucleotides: TGTGCCAGCAGTTACGACGGACTACTCCCTCAGTTCTTC.

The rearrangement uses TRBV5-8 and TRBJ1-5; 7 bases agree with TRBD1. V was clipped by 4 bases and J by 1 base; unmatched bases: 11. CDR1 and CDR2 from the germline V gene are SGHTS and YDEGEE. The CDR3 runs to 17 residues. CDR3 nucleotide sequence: TGTGCCAGCAGCGCGGGGACAGAGGGGAGAAGCAATCAGCCCCAGCATTTT. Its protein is CASSAGTEGRSNQPQHF.

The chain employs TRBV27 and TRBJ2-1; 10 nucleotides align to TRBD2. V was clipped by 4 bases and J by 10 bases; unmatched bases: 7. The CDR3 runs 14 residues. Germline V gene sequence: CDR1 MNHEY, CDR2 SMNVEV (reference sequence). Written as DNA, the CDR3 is TGTGCCAGCAGTTCCCTAGCGGGAGCGGGGGAGCAGTTCTTC. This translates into CASSSLAGAGEQFF.

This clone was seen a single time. Here the CDR3 DNA reads TGTGCCAGCGGCAGATACGAGCAGTACTTC. It specifies CASGRYEQYF. The V and J genes are TRBV27 and TRBJ2-7; the D is unclear. CDR3 length: 10 residues. Per the germline V gene, CDR1 is MNHEY and CDR2 is SMNVEV (reference sequence). Trimming pared 8 bases from V and 4 bases from J, leaving 6 bases between.

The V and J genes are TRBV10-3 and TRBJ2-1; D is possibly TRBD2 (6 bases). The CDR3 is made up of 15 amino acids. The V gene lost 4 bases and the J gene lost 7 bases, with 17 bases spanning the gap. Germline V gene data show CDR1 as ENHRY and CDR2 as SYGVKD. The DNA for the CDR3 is TGTGCCATCAGTGCCGAAGGGCGGGGTGCGAATGAGCAGTTCTTC. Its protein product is CAISAEGRGANEQFF.

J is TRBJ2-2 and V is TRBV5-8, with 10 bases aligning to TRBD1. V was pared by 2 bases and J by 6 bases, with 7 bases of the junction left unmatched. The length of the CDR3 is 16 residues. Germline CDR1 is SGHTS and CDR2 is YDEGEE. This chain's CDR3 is CASSLPGQGIAGELFF. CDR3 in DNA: TGTGCCAGCAGCTTACCGGGACAGGGGATCGCCGGGGAGCTGTTTTTT.

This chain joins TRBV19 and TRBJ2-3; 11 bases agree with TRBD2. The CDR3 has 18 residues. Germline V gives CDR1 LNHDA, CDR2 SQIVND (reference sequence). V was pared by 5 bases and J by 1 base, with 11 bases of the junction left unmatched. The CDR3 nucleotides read TGTGCCAGTAGTCTCCCTACCACTAGCGGGAGACGCACAGATACGCAGTATTTT. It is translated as CASSLPTTSGRRTDTQYF. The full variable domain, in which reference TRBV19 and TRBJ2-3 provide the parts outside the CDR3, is DGGITQSPKYLFRKEGQNVTLSCEQNLNHDAMYWYRQDPGQGLRLIYYSQIVNDFQKGDIAEGYSVSREKKESFPLTVTSAQKNPTAFYLCASSLPTTSGRRTDTQYFGPGTRLTVL.

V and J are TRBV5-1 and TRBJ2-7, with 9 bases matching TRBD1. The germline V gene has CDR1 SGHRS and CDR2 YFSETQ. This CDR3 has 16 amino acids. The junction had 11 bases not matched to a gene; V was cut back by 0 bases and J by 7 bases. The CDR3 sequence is CASSLAAGTGPGEQYF. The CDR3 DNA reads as TGCGCCAGCAGCTTGGCCGCCGGGACAGGGCCCGGGGAGCAGTACTTC.

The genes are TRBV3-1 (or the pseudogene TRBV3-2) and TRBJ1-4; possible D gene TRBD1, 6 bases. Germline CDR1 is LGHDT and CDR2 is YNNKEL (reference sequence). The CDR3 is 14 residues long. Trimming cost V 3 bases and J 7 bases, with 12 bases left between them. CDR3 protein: CASSHLDSREKLFF. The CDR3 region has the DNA TGTGCCAGCAGCCACCTGGACAGTCGTGAAAAACTGTTTTTT.

Here the CDR3 DNA reads TGTGCCAGCAGCCAAGGACAGCACTCTGGAAACACCATATATTTT. Translating it yields CASSQGQHSGNTIYF. This chain links TRBV3-1 (or the pseudogene TRBV3-2) with TRBJ1-3; the D gene is possibly TRBD1 (5 bases). This CDR3 spans 15 amino acids. The germline V gene encodes CDR1 LGHDT and CDR2 YNNKEL (reference sequence). V dropped 1 base and J dropped 0 bases, with 7 bases sitting between them.

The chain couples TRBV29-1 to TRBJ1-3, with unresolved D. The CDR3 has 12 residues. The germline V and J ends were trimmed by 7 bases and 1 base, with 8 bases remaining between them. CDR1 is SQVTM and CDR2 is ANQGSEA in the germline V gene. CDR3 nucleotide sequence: TGCAGCGCCTCTCCGTCTGGAAACACCATATATTTT. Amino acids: CSASPSGNTIYF.

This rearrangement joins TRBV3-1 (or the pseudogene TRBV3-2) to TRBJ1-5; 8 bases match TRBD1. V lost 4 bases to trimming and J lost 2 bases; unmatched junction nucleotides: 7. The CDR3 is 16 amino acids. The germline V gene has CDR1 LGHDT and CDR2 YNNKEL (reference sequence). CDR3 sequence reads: CASSPFGGQGNQPQHF. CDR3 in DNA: TGTGCCAGCAGCCCGTTCGGGGGACAGGGCAATCAGCCCCAGCATTTT.

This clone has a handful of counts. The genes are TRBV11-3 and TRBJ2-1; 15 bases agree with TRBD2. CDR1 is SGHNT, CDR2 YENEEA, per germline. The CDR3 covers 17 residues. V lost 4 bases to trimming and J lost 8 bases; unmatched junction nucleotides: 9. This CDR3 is CASSSRTSGGANDEQFF. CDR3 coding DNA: TGTGCCAGCAGCTCGAGGACTAGCGGGGGGGCAAACGATGAGCAGTTCTTC. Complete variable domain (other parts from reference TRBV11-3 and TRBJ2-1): EAGVVQSPRYKIIEKKQPVAFWCNPISGHNTLYWYLQNLGQGPELLIRYENEEAVDDSQLPKDRFSAERLKGVDSTLKIQPAELGDSAVYLCASSSRTSGGANDEQFFGPGTRLTVL.

The CDR3 DNA follows: TGTGCCAGCAGTTACTGGGGAGGAATCGGACAGGGGCCTGGAAGGGATTCACCCCTCCACTTT. Encoded protein: CASSYWGGIGQGPGRDSPLHF. This chain connects TRBV6-2 or TRBV6-3 to TRBJ1-6, with 9 positions matching TRBD1. Unmatched junction bases numbered 21, after V lost 1 base and J lost 8 bases. Germline V gene data show CDR1 as MNHEY and CDR2 as SVGEGT. The CDR3 is made up of 21 amino acids.

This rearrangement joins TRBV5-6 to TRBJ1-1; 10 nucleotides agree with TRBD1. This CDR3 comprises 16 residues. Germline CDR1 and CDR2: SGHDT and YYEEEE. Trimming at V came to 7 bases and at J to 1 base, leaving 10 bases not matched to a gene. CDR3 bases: TGTGCCAGCGTTACCCGGGACAGGGGATGGAACACTGAAGCTTTCTTT. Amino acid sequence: CASVTRDRGWNTEAFF.